Following are 23 T cell receptor beta chains from one sample sequenced in a study of cytomegalovirus exposure and HLA in healthy donors. PCR employed 60 Vbeta and 13 Jbeta primers. TCRdb keeps only in-frame clones here, not all; method: immunoSEQ multiplex PCR. Of more than 80,000 clones listed, 70% to 85% are singletons. Sequencing used PBMCs. All receptors come from a boy aged 5 to 17 in good health and CMV-seronegative.

This chain uses TRBV28 with TRBJ1-5; 8 bases are shared with TRBD1. The length of the CDR3 is 16 residues. After removal of 5 bases from V and 1 base from J, the junction contained 7 bases not matched to a gene. The germline V gene has CDR1 MDHEN and CDR2 SYDVKM. In DNA form, the CDR3 reads TGTGCCAGCAGTGACGGACAGGGTTGGAGCAATCAGCCCCAGCATTTT. As protein: CASSDGQGWSNQPQHF.

The V gene is TRBV2, the J gene TRBJ1-2; 7 nucleotides agree with TRBD1. V was pared by 5 bases and J by 2 bases, with 8 bases of the junction left unmatched. CDR1 is SNHLY and CDR2 is FYNNEI in the germline V gene. This CDR3 spans 15 amino acids. CDR3 sequence: CASSLADRDNYGYTF. CDR3 bases: TGTGCCAGCAGTCTCGCTGACAGGGACAACTATGGCTACACCTTC. The whole variable domain, filled in from reference TRBV2 and TRBJ1-2, reads EPEVTQTPSHQVTQMGQEVILRCVPISNHLYFYWYRQILGQKVEFLVSFYNNEISEKSEIFDDQFSVERPDGSNFTLKIRSTKLEDSAMYFCASSLADRDNYGYTFGSGTRLTVV.

This sequence joins TRBV27 and TRBJ2-5, with D maybe TRBD2 (6 bases). V was trimmed by 6 bases and J by 4 bases, leaving 27 bases between them. Germline-derived CDR1 and CDR2 are MNHEY and SMNVEV (reference sequence). The length of the CDR3 is 18 residues. In DNA form, the CDR3 reads TGTGCCAGCAGACGCGGGGCAGTGTTATTAGGGGCGGCAGAGACCCAGTACTTC. Protein: CASRRGAVLLGAAETQYF.

This chain connects TRBV4-1 to TRBJ2-1, with 14 bases aligning to TRBD2. There are 18 residues in the CDR3. In germline, CDR1 is MGHRA, CDR2 YSYEKL. V lost 5 bases and J lost 7; bases outside the gene matches: 13. DNA of the CDR3: TGCGCCAGCAGCACGGGACTAGCGGGAGTTTTTGTACGGAATGAGCAGTTCTTC. It is translated as CASSTGLAGVFVRNEQFF.

The chain employs TRBV7-6 and TRBJ2-7, with D tentatively TRBD2 (5 bases). CDR1 and CDR2 (germline): SGHVS, FNYEAQ. The CDR3 length is 11 residues. Deletions cut 6 bases from V and 4 bases from J, with 7 bases between. Here the CDR3 reads CASRGDYEQYF. CDR3 bases: TGTGCCAGCAGGGGAGATTACGAGCAGTACTTC.

This clone was detected once. The V call is TRBV18, the J call TRBJ1-4; D gene uncertain. In germline, CDR1 is KGHSH, CDR2 LQKENI. CDR3 size: 16 residues. The germline V and J ends were trimmed by 2 bases and 5 bases, with 15 bases remaining between them. The CDR3 DNA reads TGTGCCAGCTCACCAACCTCAACAGCCTTAAATGAAAAACTGTTTTTT. Translated, it gives CASSPTSTALNEKLFF.

The chain combines TRBV25-1 with TRBJ2-4; D remains unclear. CDR1 and CDR2 (germline): MGHDK, SYGVNS. CDR3 length equals 12 residues. Deletions cut 4 bases from V and 2 bases from J, with 3 bases between. The CDR3 bases are TGTGCCAGCAGTGCCACCAAAAACATTCAGTACTTC. This gives the protein CASSATKNIQYF.

The chain carries TRBV28 and TRBJ1-2; D unresolved. In germline, CDR1 is MDHEN, CDR2 SYDVKM. The CDR3 sequence is 14 residues long. Trimming cost V 6 bases and J 3 bases, with 14 bases left between them. The CDR3 DNA follows: TGTGCCAGCAGCCGCGCGGGAGTGGACTATGGCTACACCTTC. This codes for CASSRAGVDYGYTF.

This chain's CDR3 is CASRSQGQGFLREQYF. CDR3 DNA: TGTGCCAGCAGAAGCCAGGGACAGGGGTTCTTGAGGGAGCAGTACTTC. The J gene is TRBJ2-7, the V gene TRBV2, with 10 bases matching TRBD1. The J segment lost 7 bases and the V segment lost 6 bases, leaving 15 bases of the junction unmatched. The CDR3 contains 16 residues. Germline V gene lookup returns CDR1 SNHLY and CDR2 FYNNEI.

The gene calls are TRBV19 and TRBJ2-5; possible D gene TRBD2, 6 bases. The germline CDR1 and CDR2 sequences are LNHDA and SQIVND (reference sequence). With 10 bases removed from V and 7 bases from J, the gap between germline ends came to 16 bases. The CDR3 runs 12 residues. Here the CDR3 reads CATSGLRGTQYF. The CDR3 DNA follows: TGTGCCACCTCCGGACTAAGAGGGACCCAGTACTTC.

The chain couples TRBV6-4 to TRBJ2-3; the match to TRBD2 covers 11 bases. Germline CDR1 and CDR2: MRHNA and SNTAGT. The trim removed 3 bases at V and 2 bases at J, leaving 1 base unmatched. The CDR3 runs 15 residues. CDR3 protein: CASSDSGGATDTQYF. The CDR3 DNA sequence: TGTGCCAGCAGTGATAGCGGGGGGGCCACAGATACGCAGTATTTT.

The chain employs TRBV11-2 and TRBJ1-1; D unresolved. V dropped 5 bases and J dropped 1 base, with 8 bases sitting between them. There are 13 residues in the CDR3. The germline V gene has CDR1 SGHAT and CDR2 FQNNGV. The CDR3 coding sequence is TGTGCCAGCAGCGTTCGACAGAACACTGAAGCTTTCTTT. Translated: CASSVRQNTEAFF.

The gene calls are TRBV7-3 and TRBJ2-3; TRBD2 is a possible D gene (6 bases). The length of the CDR3 is 14 residues. V was shortened by 0 bases and J by 8 bases, with 12 bases between the two germline ends. The V gene's germline CDR1 is SGHTA and CDR2 FQGTGA. CDR3 protein: CASSLTGGMGTQYF. The CDR3 DNA reads as TGTGCCAGCAGCTTAACCGGGGGAATGGGTACGCAGTATTTT.

This chain uses TRBV25-1 with TRBJ1-6, with a tentative D call TRBD1 (5 bases). This CDR3 is built from 15 residues. The V gene lost 2 bases and the J gene lost 5 bases, with 10 bases spanning the gap. CDR1 is MGHDK and CDR2 is SYGVNS in the germline V gene. CDR3 sequence: CASSEQGFHNSPLHF. Here the CDR3 DNA reads TGTGCCAGCAGTGAACAGGGTTTCCATAATTCACCCCTCCACTTT.

The rearrangement links TRBV5-4 to TRBJ1-2; the match to TRBD1 covers 12 bases. There are 15 residues in the CDR3. The trim removed 5 bases at V and 8 bases at J, leaving 10 bases unmatched. Per the germline V gene, CDR1 is SGHNT and CDR2 is YYREEE (reference sequence). The CDR3 reads CASRFPGQGAGGYTF. The CDR3 DNA follows: TGTGCCAGCAGGTTCCCGGGACAGGGGGCTGGAGGCTACACCTTC.

The rearrangement links TRBV7-3 to TRBJ2-6; the D gene is possibly TRBD1 (5 bases). Germline V gene lookup returns CDR1 SGHTA and CDR2 FQGTGA. The CDR3 is 16 residues long. V was shortened by 5 bases and J by 0 bases, with 11 bases between the two germline ends. Here the CDR3 reads CASSLGALSGANVLTF. As DNA, the CDR3 is TGTGCCAGCAGCCTAGGGGCCCTCTCTGGGGCCAACGTCCTGACTTTC.

This rearrangement joins TRBV6-5 to TRBJ2-7; D is possibly TRBD2 (6 bases). Trimming shortened V by 5 bases and J by 4 bases, and 12 bases separated the two germline ends. This CDR3 comprises 13 residues. Germline lookup yields CDR1 MNHEY and CDR2 SVGAGI. Written as DNA, the CDR3 is TGTGCCAGCAGTAGTGGGGGGTCGTACGAGCAGTACTTC. Translated: CASSSGGSYEQYF.

V usage is TRBV25-1 and J usage is TRBJ2-7; 11 nucleotides line up with TRBD1. The CDR3 contains 16 residues. Germline V gives CDR1 MGHDK, CDR2 SYGVNS. V lost 6 bases and J lost 1; bases outside the gene matches: 8. As DNA, the CDR3 is TGTGCCAGCAGGGGATCCGGGACAGGGGGGTCCTACGAGCAGTACTTC. Its protein is CASRGSGTGGSYEQYF.

The V call is TRBV7-9, the J call TRBJ2-3, with D possibly TRBD2 on 6 matching bases. The length of the CDR3 is 16 residues. Trimming removed 3 bases from V and 2 bases from J, with 15 bases in between. The germline CDR1 and CDR2 sequences are SEHNR and FQNEAQ (reference sequence). CDR3 loop: CASSFGSRGVTDTQYF. CDR3 DNA: TGTGCCAGCAGCTTCGGCAGTCGCGGGGTCACAGATACGCAGTATTTT.

The genes are TRBV4-1 and TRBJ2-2; TRBD2 agrees at 7 bases. In germline, CDR1 is MGHRA, CDR2 YSYEKL. The CDR3 runs 17 residues. Trimming removed 2 bases from V and 4 bases from J; junction bases left unmatched: 10. The CDR3, as DNA: TGCGCCAGCAGCCAATTCGTAGCATCGGGGGGCACCGGGGAGCTGTTTTTT. This encodes CASSQFVASGGTGELFF.

The chain has TRBV5-6 and TRBJ1-6, with D possibly matching TRBD1 (6 bases). There are 17 residues in the CDR3. Deletions cut 0 bases from V and 9 bases from J, with 19 bases between. The germline gives CDR1 SGHDT, CDR2 YYEEEE. As DNA, the CDR3 is TGTGCCAGCAGCTTGGCCTCAGGGGCAGCAGTGCGTTCACCCCTCCACTTT. Translated, it gives CASSLASGAAVRSPLHF. Complete variable domain (other parts from reference TRBV5-6 and TRBJ1-6): DAGVTQSPTHLIKTRGQQVTLRCSPKSGHDTVSWYQQALGQGPQFIFQYYEEEERQRGNFPDRFSGHQFPNYSSELNVNALLLGDSALYLCASSLASGAAVRSPLHFGNGTRLTVT.

This clone has more than one count but fewer than ten. The rearrangement joins TRBV6-5 to TRBJ1-1; 8 bases align to TRBD1. CDR3 size: 14 residues. Germline V CDR1 and CDR2: MNHEY, SVGAGI. Losses at the gene ends were 2 bases for V and 10 bases for J; bases not matched to a gene: 9. DNA for the CDR3: TGTGCCAGCAGTTACGACAGGGGATGGTCTTCAGCTTTCTTT. Translation: CASSYDRGWSSAFF.

The CDR3 DNA sequence: TGCAGTGCTCGACTTACTACTGAAGCTTTCTTT. This sequence encodes CSARLTTEAFF. J is TRBJ1-1 and V is TRBV20-1; no firm D call. The CDR3 extends over 11 amino acids. Germline V CDR1 and CDR2: DFQATT, SNEGSKA (reference sequence). The V end was cut by 5 bases, the J end by 5 bases, with 9 bases between.